Sequencing of this T cell receptor beta chain was carried out in a study of CD4 T cells in relation to SARS-CoV-2 and coronaviruses. Assay used: immunoSEQ multiplex PCR; TCRdb lists only in-frame clones, some missing. The sample has around 31,000 clones, more than 65% seen once. This CDR3 comprises 13 residues. Germline lookup yields CDR1 LNHDA and CDR2 SQIVND (reference sequence). V shed 5 bases and J shed 3 bases, with 10 bases lying between them. A few counts support this clone. Its cognate antigen is unknown. The TCR originated in an adult with COVID-19. Specimen: memory CD4+ T cells from PBMCs, cultured in vitro. The chain carries TRBV19 and TRBJ2-5; D is undetermined. The CDR3 spells CASSYGREETQYF. CDR3 nucleotide sequence: TGTGCCAGTAGTTACGGAAGGGAAGAGACCCAGTACTTC.